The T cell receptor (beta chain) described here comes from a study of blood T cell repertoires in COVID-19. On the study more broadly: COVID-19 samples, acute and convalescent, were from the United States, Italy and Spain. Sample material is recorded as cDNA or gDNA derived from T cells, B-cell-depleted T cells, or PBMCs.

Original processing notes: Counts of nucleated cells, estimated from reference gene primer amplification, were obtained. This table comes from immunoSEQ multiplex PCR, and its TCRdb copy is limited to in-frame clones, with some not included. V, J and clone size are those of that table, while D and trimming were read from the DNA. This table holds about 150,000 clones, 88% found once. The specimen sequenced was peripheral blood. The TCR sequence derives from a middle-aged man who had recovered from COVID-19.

In nucleotides, the CDR3 is TGTGCCAGCAGCCCCAAGCTGGAACCGGGCTACGAGCAGTACTTC. Translated, it gives CASSPKLEPGYEQYF. The chain combines TRBV3-1 (or the pseudogene TRBV3-2) with TRBJ2-7; D is uncertain. The CDR3 consists of 15 residues. CDR1 is LGHDT, CDR2 YNNKEL, per germline (reference sequence). V was cut by 4 bases and J by 3 bases, with 16 bases left in between.